The TCR beta chain described here comes from a study of memory CD8 T cells in hepatitis C reinfection. The time point here: pre-reinfection, 55 to 20 weeks before reinfection detection. Sorted cells were sequenced directly ex vivo without any in vitro expansion. Donors came from people who inject drugs enrolled in HEPCO, Canada. Using immunoSEQ multiplex PCR, the repertoire was profiled, and TCRdb retains in-frame clones only, with some absent. The table has approximately 52,000 clones, roughly nine tenths seen once; the top ten hold over 0.95%. Trimming removed 5 bases from V and 0 bases from J; junction bases left unmatched: 5. This CDR3 is built from 15 residues. Germline CDR1 and CDR2: MNHNS and SASEGT.

The sequence was collected from a man aged 18-30 years with hepatitis C virus infection. The rearrangement links TRBV6-1 to TRBJ2-7; 9 bases map to TRBD1. Sequencing was performed on naive CD8+ T cells sorted from blood. The CDR3 protein is CASSQLTGGSYEQYF. In DNA, the CDR3 is TGTGCCAGCAGTCAACTGACAGGGGGCTCCTACGAGCAGTACTTC.